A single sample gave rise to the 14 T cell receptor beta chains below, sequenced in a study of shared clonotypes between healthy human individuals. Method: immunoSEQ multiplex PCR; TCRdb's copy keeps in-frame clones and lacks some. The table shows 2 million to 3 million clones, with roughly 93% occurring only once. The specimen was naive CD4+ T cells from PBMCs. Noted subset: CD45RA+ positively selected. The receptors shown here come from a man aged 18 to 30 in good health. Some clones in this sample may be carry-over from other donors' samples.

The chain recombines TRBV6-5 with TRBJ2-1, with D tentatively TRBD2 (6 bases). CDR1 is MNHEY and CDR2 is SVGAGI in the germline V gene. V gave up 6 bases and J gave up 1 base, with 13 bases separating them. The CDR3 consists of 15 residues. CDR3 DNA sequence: TGTGCCAGCAGGGCCACTAGCCCTTCCTACAATGAGCAGTTCTTC. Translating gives CASRATSPSYNEQFF.

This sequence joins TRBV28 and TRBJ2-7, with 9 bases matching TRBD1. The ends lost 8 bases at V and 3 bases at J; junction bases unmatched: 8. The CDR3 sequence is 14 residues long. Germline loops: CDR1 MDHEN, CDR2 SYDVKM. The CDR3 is CASCETGGFYEQYF. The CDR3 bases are TGTGCCAGCTGTGAGACAGGGGGATTCTACGAGCAGTACTTC.

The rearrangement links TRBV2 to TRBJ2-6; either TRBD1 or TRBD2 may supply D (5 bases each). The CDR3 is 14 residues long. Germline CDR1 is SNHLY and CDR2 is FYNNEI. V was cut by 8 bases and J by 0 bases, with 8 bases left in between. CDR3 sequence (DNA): TGTGCCAGCCCTGGGGGCTCTGGGGCCAACGTCCTGACTTTC. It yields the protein CASPGGSGANVLTF.

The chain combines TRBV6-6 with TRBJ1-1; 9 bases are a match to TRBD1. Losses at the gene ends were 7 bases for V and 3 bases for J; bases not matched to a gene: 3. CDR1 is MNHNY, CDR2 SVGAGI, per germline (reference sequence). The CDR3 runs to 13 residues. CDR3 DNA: TGTGCCAGCAACGACAGGGGGGACACTGAAGCTTTCTTT. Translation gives CASNDRGDTEAFF.

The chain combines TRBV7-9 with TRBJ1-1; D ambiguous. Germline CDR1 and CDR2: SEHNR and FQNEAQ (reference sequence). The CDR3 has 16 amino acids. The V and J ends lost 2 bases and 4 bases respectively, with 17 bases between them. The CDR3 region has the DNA TGTGCCAGCAGCTTATTCCCCCAGGCCGAAGGCACTGAAGCTTTCTTT. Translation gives CASSLFPQAEGTEAFF.

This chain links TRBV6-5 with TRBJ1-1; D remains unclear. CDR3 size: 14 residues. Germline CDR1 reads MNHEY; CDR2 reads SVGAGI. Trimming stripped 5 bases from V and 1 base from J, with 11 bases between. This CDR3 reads CASSQPTTNTEAFF. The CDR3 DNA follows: TGTGCCAGCAGTCAACCTACAACGAACACTGAAGCTTTCTTT.

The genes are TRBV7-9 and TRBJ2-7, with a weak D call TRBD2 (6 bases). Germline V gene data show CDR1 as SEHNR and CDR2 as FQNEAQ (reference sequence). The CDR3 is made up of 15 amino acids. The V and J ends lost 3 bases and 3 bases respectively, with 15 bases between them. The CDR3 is CASSFGGSLDYEQYF. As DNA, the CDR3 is TGTGCCAGCAGCTTTGGGGGGAGCCTCGACTACGAGCAGTACTTC.

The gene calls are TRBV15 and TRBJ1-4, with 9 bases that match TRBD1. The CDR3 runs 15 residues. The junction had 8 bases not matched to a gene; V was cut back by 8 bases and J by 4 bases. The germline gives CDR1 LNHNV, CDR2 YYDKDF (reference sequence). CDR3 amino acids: CATHDGQGNNEKLFF. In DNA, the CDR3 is TGTGCCACCCACGATGGACAGGGGAATAATGAAAAACTGTTTTTT.

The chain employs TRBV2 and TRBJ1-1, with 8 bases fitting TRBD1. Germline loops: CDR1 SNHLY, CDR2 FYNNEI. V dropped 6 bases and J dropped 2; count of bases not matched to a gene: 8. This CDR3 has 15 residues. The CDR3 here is CASRTEGQVNTEAFF. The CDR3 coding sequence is TGTGCCAGCAGGACGGAGGGACAGGTAAACACTGAAGCTTTCTTT.

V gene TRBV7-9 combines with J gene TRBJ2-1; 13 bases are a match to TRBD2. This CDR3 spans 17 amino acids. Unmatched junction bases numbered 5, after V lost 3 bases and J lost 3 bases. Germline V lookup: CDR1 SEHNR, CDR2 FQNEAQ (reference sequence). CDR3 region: CASSLAGTSGVYNEQFF. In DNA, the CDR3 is TGTGCCAGCAGCTTGGCCGGGACTAGCGGGGTCTACAATGAGCAGTTCTTC.

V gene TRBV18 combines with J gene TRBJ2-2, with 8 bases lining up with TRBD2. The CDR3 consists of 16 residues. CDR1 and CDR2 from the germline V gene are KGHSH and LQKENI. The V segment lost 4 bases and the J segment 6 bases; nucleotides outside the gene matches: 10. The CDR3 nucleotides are TGTGCCAGCTCACGAGATCAGCTAGCGGGCGCCGGGGAGCTGTTTTTT. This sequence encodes CASSRDQLAGAGELFF.

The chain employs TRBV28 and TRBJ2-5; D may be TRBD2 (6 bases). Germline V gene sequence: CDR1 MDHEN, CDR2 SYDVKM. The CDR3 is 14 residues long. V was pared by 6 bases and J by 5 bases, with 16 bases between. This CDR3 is CASSRDSTRETQYF. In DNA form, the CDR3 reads TGTGCCAGCAGCCGGGACTCGACTCGGGAGACCCAGTACTTC.

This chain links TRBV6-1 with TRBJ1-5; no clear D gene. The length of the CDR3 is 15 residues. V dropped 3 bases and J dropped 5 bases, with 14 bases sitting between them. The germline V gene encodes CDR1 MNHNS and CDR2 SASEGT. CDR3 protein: CASSDQGSGYQPQHF. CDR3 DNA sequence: TGTGCCAGCAGTGATCAAGGGTCAGGTTATCAGCCCCAGCATTTT.

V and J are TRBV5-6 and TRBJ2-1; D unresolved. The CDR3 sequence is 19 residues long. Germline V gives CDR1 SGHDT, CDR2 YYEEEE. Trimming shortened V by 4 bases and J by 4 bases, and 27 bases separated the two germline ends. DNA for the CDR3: TGTGCCAGCAGCCTGCGAACCTTGGGCCCCCCCCTTTCGTACAATGAGCAGTTCTTC. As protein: CASSLRTLGPPLSYNEQFF.